What follows describes a single T cell receptor beta chain. Within the sample, other DNA sequences also encode this same CDR3. The data originate from a study of blood T cell repertoires in COVID-19. Study context: Samples came from the United States, Italy and Spain, spanning acute and convalescent COVID-19. From T cells, B-cell-depleted T cells, or PBMCs came the material, which was cDNA or gDNA.

Trimming took off 5 bases at V and 8 bases at J, with 11 bases between the two ends. The germline CDR1 and CDR2 sequences are KGHDR and SFDVKD. This CDR3 spans 12 amino acids. Assay: immunoSEQ multiplex PCR; the TCRdb copy retains only in-frame clones and omits some. This sample has 210,000 or so clones, with 88% found just once. The sample consisted of peripheral blood. This chain uses TRBV24-1 with TRBJ1-2; D perhaps matches TRBD1 (5 bases). The receptor's source is a woman in her 40s who had recovered from COVID-19. The CDR3 here is CATSAGGAGYTF. CDR3 in DNA: TGTGCCACCAGTGCGGGGGGTGCCGGCTACACCTTC.